What follows are 20 T cell receptor beta chains derived from one specimen sequenced in a study of T cell responses to AZD1222 COVID-19 vaccine (dated by TCRdb to the early 2020s). The sample's time point label is to be understood as: baseline before first vaccination. The treatment or condition label here, explained by the study, means: meningococcal conjugate vaccine given as trial control. Library preparation employed the immunoSEQ multiplex PCR assay. Imported from immuneACCESS, the table was reduced by TCRdb to in-frame sequences with V and J called. These copies leave out some clones; in studies compared against another copy, an unresolved V gene accounts for under half, and the cause of the remainder is not known. The sample table holds around 180,000 clones, of which more than 75% were seen once. The ten largest clonotypes hold about 2.5% of the sample. The sequences come from peripheral blood, collected on day 0 of MenACWY control vaccination. All receptors come from an adult in good health.

V usage is TRBV30 and J usage is TRBJ1-2; tentatively, D is TRBD1 (6 bases). V shed 7 bases and J shed 5 bases, with 23 bases lying between them. Germline V gene lookup returns CDR1 GTSNPN and CDR2 SVGIG (reference sequence). CDR3 length: 15 amino acids. CDR3 loop: CASIQGSFGEYGYTF. The CDR3 nucleotides are TGTGCCTCCATCCAGGGGTCCTTTGGAGAATATGGCTACACCTTC.

This rearrangement joins TRBV5-4 to TRBJ1-3; D is ambiguous. Germline CDR1 SGHNT, CDR2 YYREEE (reference sequence). Trimming left V 4 bases short and J 4 bases short, with 9 bases between. CDR3 length: 13 residues. The CDR3 DNA sequence: TGTGCCAGCAGCGCCGGAGTCGGAAACACCATATATTTT. This sequence encodes CASSAGVGNTIYF.

The rearrangement joins TRBV7-2 to TRBJ2-3; 14 bases map to TRBD2. The CDR3 is 17 residues long. J lost 8 bases, V lost 2 bases, and 9 bases had no gene match. Per the germline V gene, CDR1 is SGHTA and CDR2 is FQGNSA. The CDR3: CASSLPGLAGGSGTQYF. In DNA, the CDR3 is TGTGCCAGCAGCTTACCCGGACTAGCGGGGGGAAGCGGTACGCAGTATTTT. The whole variable domain, remainder taken from reference TRBV7-2 and TRBJ2-3, is GAGVSQSPSNKVTEKGKDVELRCDPISGHTALYWYRQSLGQGLEFLIYFQGNSAPDKSGLPSDRFSAERTGGSVSTLTIQRTQQEDSAVYLCASSLPGLAGGSGTQYFGPGTRLTVL.

The genes are TRBV27 and TRBJ1-1; D not resolved. Trimming took off 4 bases at V and 1 base at J, with 4 bases between the two ends. CDR3 length: 12 residues. CDR1 is MNHEY and CDR2 is SMNVEV in the germline V gene (reference sequence). CDR3 bases: TGTGCCAGCAGTTCAGGGAACACTGAAGCTTTCTTT. Protein sequence: CASSSGNTEAFF.

The chain couples TRBV3-1 (or the pseudogene TRBV3-2) to TRBJ1-5, with D possibly being TRBD1 (5 bases). Germline V gene data show CDR1 as LGHDT and CDR2 as YNNKEL (reference sequence). The CDR3 consists of 13 residues. The ends were cut back, 6 bases at V and 4 bases at J, with 10 bases in the middle. The chain's CDR3 is CASSRDVNQPQHF. For the CDR3, the DNA is TGTGCCAGCAGTCGGGACGTGAATCAGCCCCAGCATTTT.

This chain joins TRBV2 and TRBJ1-2; D unclear. Trimming stripped 6 bases from V and 5 bases from J, with 7 bases between. The CDR3 contains 11 residues. The germline CDR1 and CDR2 sequences are SNHLY and FYNNEI. The CDR3 coding sequence is TGTGCCAGCAGCGGGCGATATGGCTACACCTTC. Translation: CASSGRYGYTF.

The rearrangement links TRBV4-2 to TRBJ1-4; D is ambiguous. V was shortened by 0 bases and J by 8 bases, with 22 bases between the two germline ends. Germline V gene data show CDR1 as LGHNA and CDR2 as YNFKEQ. CDR3 length: 18 amino acids. The CDR3 protein is CASSQDNPRTLSYEKLFF. CDR3 nucleotide sequence: TGTGCCAGCAGCCAAGATAACCCCCGGACCCTAAGTTACGAAAAACTGTTTTTT.

This rearrangement joins TRBV9 to TRBJ2-2; D is undetermined. Trimming took off 0 bases at V and 2 bases at J, with 11 bases between the two ends. From germline, CDR1 is SGDLS and CDR2 YYNGEE. This CDR3 region has 16 residues. CDR3 loop: CASSVGPLLNTGELFF. The CDR3 nucleotides are TGTGCCAGCAGCGTAGGACCCCTACTTAACACCGGGGAGCTGTTTTTT.

The genes are TRBV4-2 and TRBJ2-7, with D unclear. CDR1 is LGHNA and CDR2 is YNFKEQ in the germline V gene. This CDR3 spans 16 amino acids. The germline V and J ends were trimmed by 0 bases and 0 bases, with 12 bases remaining between them. The CDR3 spells CASSQETRVISYEQYF. Here the CDR3 DNA reads TGTGCCAGCAGCCAAGAAACAAGGGTAATCTCCTACGAGCAGTACTTC.

V gene TRBV12-3 or TRBV12-4 combines with J gene TRBJ2-1, with unresolved D. The CDR3 is 13 amino acids. Trimming took off 2 bases at V and 7 bases at J, with 9 bases between the two ends. Here the CDR3 reads CASSLPGRNEQFF. The CDR3 bases are TGTGCCAGCAGTTTACCAGGTCGTAATGAGCAGTTCTTC.

The chain links TRBV9 to TRBJ1-3; unclear D gene. Germline CDR1 SGDLS, CDR2 YYNGEE. The CDR3 is 15 residues long. V lost 0 bases and J lost 3, with 10 bases in between. DNA for the CDR3: TGTGCCAGCAGCGTAGACCCGACACGTGGAAACACCATATATTTT. The encoded protein is CASSVDPTRGNTIYF.

The rearrangement uses TRBV18 and TRBJ1-1, with a weak D call TRBD1 (5 bases). The germline gives CDR1 KGHSH, CDR2 LQKENI. The CDR3 length is 12 residues. Trimming took 1 base from V and 8 from J, leaving 8 bases between them. In nucleotides, the CDR3 is TGTGCCAGCTCACCACTCGGGGCCGAAGCTTTCTTT. Translated: CASSPLGAEAFF.

The chain joins TRBV7-9 to TRBJ2-1; D may correspond to TRBD1 or TRBD2 (5 bases each). Per the germline V gene, CDR1 is SEHNR and CDR2 is FQNEAQ (reference sequence). V dropped 5 bases and J dropped 5 bases, with 19 bases sitting between them. The CDR3 spans 16 residues. The CDR3 loop is CASSLPTGRSNNEQFF. In nucleotides, the CDR3 is TGTGCCAGCAGCCTCCCCACGGGACGATCCAACAATGAGCAGTTCTTC.

This chain joins TRBV30 and TRBJ1-4; D possibly corresponds to TRBD1 (6 bases). The CDR3 consists of 15 residues. V dropped 3 bases and J dropped 5 bases, with 16 bases sitting between them. Germline V CDR1 and CDR2: GTSNPN, SVGIG (reference sequence). This CDR3 reads CAWRGPGQRNEKLFF. CDR3 sequence (DNA): TGTGCCTGGAGGGGCCCGGGACAAAGGAATGAAAAACTGTTTTTT.

The chain links TRBV7-9 to TRBJ2-7; no firm D call. Germline V gene sequence: CDR1 SEHNR, CDR2 FQNEAQ (reference sequence). The length of the CDR3 is 13 residues. V lost 4 bases, J lost 3 bases, and 10 bases lay in between. The CDR3 is CASSSPFLYEQYF. DNA for the CDR3: TGTGCCAGCAGCTCACCATTTCTCTACGAGCAGTACTTC.

This clone was counted once. This chain joins TRBV21-1 and TRBJ1-6. TRBV21-1 is flagged as a pseudogene. There are 15 residues in the CDR3. CDR3 DNA sequence: TGTGCCAGCAGCAAAGCGAGGCTTCGGGGGTCACCCCTCCACTTT. Its protein product is CASSKARLRGSPLHF.

The genes are TRBV5-6 and TRBJ2-7, with D uncertain. The CDR3 extends over 13 amino acids. Trimming removed 2 bases at V and 3 bases at J, with 9 bases between. CDR1 SGHDT and CDR2 YYEEEE come from the germline V gene. The CDR3 coding sequence is TGTGCCAGCAGCTTTCATGGTAACTACGAGCAGTACTTC. Residues: CASSFHGNYEQYF.

The chain joins TRBV14 to TRBJ1-1; D unclear. V lost 0 bases and J lost 9, with 8 bases in between. CDR3 length: 12 residues. The germline V gene has CDR1 SGHDN and CDR2 FVKESK. CDR3 sequence reads: CASSQEYSKAFF. The CDR3 bases are TGTGCCAGCAGCCAAGAATACAGCAAAGCTTTCTTT. Using reference TRBV14 and TRBJ1-1 for the parts outside the CDR3, the full variable domain is EAGVTQFPSHSVIEKGQTVTLRCDPISGHDNLYWYRRVMGKEIKFLLHFVKESKQDESGMPNNRFLAERTGGTYSTLKVQPAELEDSGVYFCASSQEYSKAFFGQGTRLTVV.

This clone was recorded once. Here the CDR3 DNA reads TGTGCCAGCAGCTTAGTACCTCTTACCGGGGAGCTGTTTTTT. This sequence encodes CASSLVPLTGELFF. The chain is built from TRBV7-6 and TRBJ2-2; D ambiguous. Between the trimmed V and J ends, which lost 1 base and 5 bases, there was a span of 8 bases. The CDR3 runs 14 residues. The V gene's germline CDR1 is SGHVS and CDR2 FNYEAQ. The full variable domain, in which reference TRBV7-6 and TRBJ2-2 provide the parts outside the CDR3, is GAGVSQSPRYKVTKRGQDVALRCDPISGHVSLYWYRQALGQGPEFLTYFNYEAQQDKSGLPNDRFSAERPEGSISTLTIQRTEQRDSAMYRCASSLVPLTGELFFGEGSRLTVL.

The rearrangement joins TRBV2 to TRBJ1-2; D remains unclear. The V gene lost 1 base and the J gene lost 2 bases, with 11 bases spanning the gap. Germline V CDR1 and CDR2: SNHLY, FYNNEI. The CDR3 loop spans 15 amino acids. The CDR3 spells CASSEEQPSNYGYTF. CDR3 nucleotide sequence: TGTGCCAGCAGTGAAGAGCAGCCTTCGAACTATGGCTACACCTTC. The whole variable domain, filled in from reference TRBV2 and TRBJ1-2, reads EPEVTQTPSHQVTQMGQEVILRCVPISNHLYFYWYRQILGQKVEFLVSFYNNEISEKSEIFDDQFSVERPDGSNFTLKIRSTKLEDSAMYFCASSEEQPSNYGYTFGSGTRLTVV.